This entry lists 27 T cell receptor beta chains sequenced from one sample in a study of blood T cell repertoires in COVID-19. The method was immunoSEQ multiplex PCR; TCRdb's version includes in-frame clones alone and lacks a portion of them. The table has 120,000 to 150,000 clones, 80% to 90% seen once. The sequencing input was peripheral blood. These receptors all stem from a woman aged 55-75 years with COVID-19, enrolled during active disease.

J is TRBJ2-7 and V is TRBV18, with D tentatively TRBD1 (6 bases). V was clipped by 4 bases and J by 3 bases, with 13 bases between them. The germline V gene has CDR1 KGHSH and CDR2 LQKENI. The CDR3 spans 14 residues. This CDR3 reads CASSLRTASYEQYF. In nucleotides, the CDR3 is TGTGCCAGCTCACTCCGGACAGCGAGCTACGAGCAGTACTTC.

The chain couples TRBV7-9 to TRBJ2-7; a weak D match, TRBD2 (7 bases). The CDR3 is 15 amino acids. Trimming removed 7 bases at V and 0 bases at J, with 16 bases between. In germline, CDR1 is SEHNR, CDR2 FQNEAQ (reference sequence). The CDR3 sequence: CASTPLGGGSYEQYF. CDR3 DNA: TGTGCCAGCACCCCTCTAGGGGGGGGCTCCTACGAGCAGTACTTC. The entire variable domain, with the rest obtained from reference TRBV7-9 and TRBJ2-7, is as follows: DTGVSQNPRHKITKRGQNVTFRCDPISEHNRLYWYRQTLGQGPEFLTYFQNEAQLEKSRLLSDRFSAERPKGSFSTLEIQRTEQGDSAMYLCASTPLGGGSYEQYFGPGTRLTVT.

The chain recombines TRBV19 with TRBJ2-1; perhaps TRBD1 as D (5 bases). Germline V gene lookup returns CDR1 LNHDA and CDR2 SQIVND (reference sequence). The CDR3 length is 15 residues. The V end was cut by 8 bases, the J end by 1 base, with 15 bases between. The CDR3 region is CASGKPGLSYNEQFF. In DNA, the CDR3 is TGTGCCAGTGGTAAACCAGGGTTGTCCTACAATGAGCAGTTCTTC.

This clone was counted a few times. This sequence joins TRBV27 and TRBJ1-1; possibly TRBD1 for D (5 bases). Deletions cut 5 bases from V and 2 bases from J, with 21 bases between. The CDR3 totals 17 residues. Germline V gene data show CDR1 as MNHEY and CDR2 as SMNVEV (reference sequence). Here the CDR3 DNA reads TGTGCCAGCAGTCCCGCATTAAGATACGGGACTAACACTGAAGCTTTCTTT. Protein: CASSPALRYGTNTEAFF.

CDR3 nucleotides: TGTGCCAGCAGCTTCTTGAGGAGCTCCTACGAGCAGTACTTC. It encodes CASSFLRSSYEQYF. This rearrangement joins TRBV5-5 to TRBJ2-7; unclear D gene. This CDR3 has 14 residues. The germline V and J ends were trimmed by 2 bases and 0 bases, with 9 bases remaining between them. Germline CDR1 reads SGHKS; CDR2 reads YYEKEE (reference sequence). The full variable domain, its missing parts supplied by reference TRBV5-5 and TRBJ2-7, is DAGVTQSPTHLIKTRGQQVTLRCSPISGHKSVSWYQQVLGQGPQFIFQYYEKEERGRGNFPDRFSARQFPNYSSELNVNALLLGDSALYLCASSFLRSSYEQYFGPGTRLTVT.

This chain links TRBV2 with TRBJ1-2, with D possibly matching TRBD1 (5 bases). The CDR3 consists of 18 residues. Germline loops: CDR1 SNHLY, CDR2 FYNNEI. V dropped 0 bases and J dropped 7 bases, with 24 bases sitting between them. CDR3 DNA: TGTGCCAGCAGTGAAGCGGAATATGGACAAGGAGATAAGGGTGGCTACACCTTC. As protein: CASSEAEYGQGDKGGYTF.

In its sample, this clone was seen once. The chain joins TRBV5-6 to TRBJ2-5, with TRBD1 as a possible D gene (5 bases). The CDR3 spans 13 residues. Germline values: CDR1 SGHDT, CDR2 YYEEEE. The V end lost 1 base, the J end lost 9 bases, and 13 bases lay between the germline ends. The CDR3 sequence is CASSLTGPSAQYF. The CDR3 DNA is TGTGCCAGCAGCTTGACAGGCCCTTCGGCCCAGTACTTC. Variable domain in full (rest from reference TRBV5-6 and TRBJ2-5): DAGVTQSPTHLIKTRGQQVTLRCSPKSGHDTVSWYQQALGQGPQFIFQYYEEEERQRGNFPDRFSGHQFPNYSSELNVNALLLGDSALYLCASSLTGPSAQYFGPGTRLLVL.

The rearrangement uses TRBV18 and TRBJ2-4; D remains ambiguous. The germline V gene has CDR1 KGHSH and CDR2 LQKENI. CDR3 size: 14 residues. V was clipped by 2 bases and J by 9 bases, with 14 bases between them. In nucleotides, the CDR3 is TGTGCCAGCTCACCAGACTCAATTATTGGCATTCAGTACTTC. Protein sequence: CASSPDSIIGIQYF.

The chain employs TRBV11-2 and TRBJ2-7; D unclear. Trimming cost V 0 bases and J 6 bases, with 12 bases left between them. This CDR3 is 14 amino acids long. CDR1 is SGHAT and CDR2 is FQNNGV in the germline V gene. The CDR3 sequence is CASSLDTNPGEQYF. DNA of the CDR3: TGTGCCAGCAGCTTAGATACTAATCCGGGCGAGCAGTACTTC.

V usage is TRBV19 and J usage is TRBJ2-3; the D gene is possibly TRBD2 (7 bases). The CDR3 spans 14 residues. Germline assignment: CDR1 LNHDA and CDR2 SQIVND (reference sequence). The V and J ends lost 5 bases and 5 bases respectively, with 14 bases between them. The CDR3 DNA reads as TGTGCCAGTAGTTCCTCGGGGGGCCGAGATACGCAGTATTTT. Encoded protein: CASSSSGGRDTQYF. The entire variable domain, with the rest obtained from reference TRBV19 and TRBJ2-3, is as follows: DGGITQSPKYLFRKEGQNVTLSCEQNLNHDAMYWYRQDPGQGLRLIYYSQIVNDFQKGDIAEGYSVSREKKESFPLTVTSAQKNPTAFYLCASSSSGGRDTQYFGPGTRLTVL.

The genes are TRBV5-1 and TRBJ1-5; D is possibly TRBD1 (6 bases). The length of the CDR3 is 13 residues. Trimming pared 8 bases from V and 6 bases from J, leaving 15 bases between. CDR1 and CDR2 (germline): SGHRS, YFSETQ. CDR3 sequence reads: CARLGQQFQPQHF. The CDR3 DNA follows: TGCGCCAGACTAGGACAGCAGTTTCAGCCCCAGCATTTT.

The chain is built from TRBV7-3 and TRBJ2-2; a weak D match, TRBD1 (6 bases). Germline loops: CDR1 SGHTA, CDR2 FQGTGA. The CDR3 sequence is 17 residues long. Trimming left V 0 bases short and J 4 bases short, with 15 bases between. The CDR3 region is CASSLTSRTDFTGELFF. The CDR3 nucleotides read TGTGCCAGCAGCTTAACGAGCAGGACAGACTTCACCGGGGAGCTGTTTTTT.

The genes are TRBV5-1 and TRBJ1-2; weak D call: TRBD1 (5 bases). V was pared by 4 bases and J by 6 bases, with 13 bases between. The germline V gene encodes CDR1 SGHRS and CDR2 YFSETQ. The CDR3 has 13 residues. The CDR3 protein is CASSVGPLDGYTF. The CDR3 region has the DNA TGCGCCAGCAGCGTGGGGCCTCTGGATGGCTACACCTTC.

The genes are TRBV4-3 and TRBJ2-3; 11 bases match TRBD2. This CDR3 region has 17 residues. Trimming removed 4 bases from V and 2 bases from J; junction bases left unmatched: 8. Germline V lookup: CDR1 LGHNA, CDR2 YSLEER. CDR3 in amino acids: CASSRAGTSGNTDTQYF. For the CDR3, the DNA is TGCGCCAGCAGCCGAGCAGGGACTAGCGGAAACACAGATACGCAGTATTTT.

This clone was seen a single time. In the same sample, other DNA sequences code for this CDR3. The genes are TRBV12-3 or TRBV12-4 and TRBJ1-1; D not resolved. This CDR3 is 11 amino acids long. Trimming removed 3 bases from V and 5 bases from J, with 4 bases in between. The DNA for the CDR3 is TGTGCCAGCAGTTTGCGAACTGAAGCTTTCTTT. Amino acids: CASSLRTEAFF.

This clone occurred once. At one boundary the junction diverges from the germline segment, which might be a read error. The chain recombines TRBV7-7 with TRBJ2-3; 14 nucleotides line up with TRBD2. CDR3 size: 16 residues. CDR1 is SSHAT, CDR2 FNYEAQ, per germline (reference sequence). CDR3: CASSPLTSGGADTQYF. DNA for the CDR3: TGTGCTAGCAGCCCTTTGACTAGCGGGGGGGCAGATACGCAGTATTTT.

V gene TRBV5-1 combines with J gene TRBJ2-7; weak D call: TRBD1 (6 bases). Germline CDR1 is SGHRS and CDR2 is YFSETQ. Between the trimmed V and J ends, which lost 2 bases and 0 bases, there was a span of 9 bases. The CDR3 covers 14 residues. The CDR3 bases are TGCGCCAGCAGCTTTTCAGGGGACTCCTACGAGCAGTACTTC. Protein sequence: CASSFSGDSYEQYF.

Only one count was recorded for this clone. CDR3 residues: CASSQQGTGELFF. The CDR3 region has the DNA TGTGCCAGCAGCCAACAGGGTACCGGGGAGCTGTTTTTT. This chain connects TRBV14 to TRBJ2-2, with D perhaps matching TRBD1 (5 bases). The V end lost 2 bases, the J end lost 5 bases, and 6 bases lay between the germline ends. Germline lookup yields CDR1 SGHDN and CDR2 FVKESK. This CDR3 has 13 amino acids.

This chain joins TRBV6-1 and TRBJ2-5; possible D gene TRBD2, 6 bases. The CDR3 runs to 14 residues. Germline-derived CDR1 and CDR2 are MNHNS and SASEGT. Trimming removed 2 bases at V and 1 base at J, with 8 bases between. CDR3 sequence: CASSEQGGQETQYF. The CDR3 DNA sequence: TGTGCCAGCAGTGAACAGGGAGGCCAAGAGACCCAGTACTTC.

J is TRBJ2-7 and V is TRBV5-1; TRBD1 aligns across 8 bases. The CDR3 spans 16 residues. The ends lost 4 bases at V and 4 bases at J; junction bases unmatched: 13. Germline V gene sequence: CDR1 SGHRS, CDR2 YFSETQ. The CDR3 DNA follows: TGCGCCAGCAGCGTGACAGGGGTCGGGGTATTGTACGAGCAGTACTTC. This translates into CASSVTGVGVLYEQYF.

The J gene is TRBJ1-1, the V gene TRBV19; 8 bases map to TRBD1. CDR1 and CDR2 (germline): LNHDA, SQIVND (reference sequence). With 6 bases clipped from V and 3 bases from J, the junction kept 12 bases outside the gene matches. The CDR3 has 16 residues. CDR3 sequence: CASRLGQGVGDTEAFF. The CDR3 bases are TGTGCCAGTAGGTTAGGACAGGGCGTGGGGGACACTGAAGCTTTCTTT.

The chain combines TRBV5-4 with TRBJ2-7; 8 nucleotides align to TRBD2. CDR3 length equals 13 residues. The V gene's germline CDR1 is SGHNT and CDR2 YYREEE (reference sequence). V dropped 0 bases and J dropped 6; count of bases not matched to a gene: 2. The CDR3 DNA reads TGTGCCAGCAGCTTGGATCTAGCGGGCGAGCAGTACTTC. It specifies CASSLDLAGEQYF.

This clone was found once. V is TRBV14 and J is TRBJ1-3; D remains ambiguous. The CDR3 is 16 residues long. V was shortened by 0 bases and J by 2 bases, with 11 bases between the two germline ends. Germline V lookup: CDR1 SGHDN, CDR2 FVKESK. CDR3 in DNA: TGTGCCAGCAGCCAAGAGGGCATCTCCGCTGGAAACACCATATATTTT. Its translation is CASSQEGISAGNTIYF.

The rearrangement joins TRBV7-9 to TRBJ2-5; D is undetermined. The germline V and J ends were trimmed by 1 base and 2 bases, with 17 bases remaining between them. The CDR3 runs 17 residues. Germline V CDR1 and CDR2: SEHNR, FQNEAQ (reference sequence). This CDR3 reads CASSLGVGLAPQETQYF. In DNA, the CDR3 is TGTGCCAGCAGCTTAGGGGTCGGATTAGCACCGCAAGAGACCCAGTACTTC.

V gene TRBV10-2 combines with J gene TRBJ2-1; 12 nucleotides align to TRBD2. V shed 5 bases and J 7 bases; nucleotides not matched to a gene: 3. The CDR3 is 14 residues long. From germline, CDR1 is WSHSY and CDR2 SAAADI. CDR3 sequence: CASSLAGGLNEQFF. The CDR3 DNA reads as TGCGCCAGCAGTCTAGCGGGGGGGCTAAATGAGCAGTTCTTC.

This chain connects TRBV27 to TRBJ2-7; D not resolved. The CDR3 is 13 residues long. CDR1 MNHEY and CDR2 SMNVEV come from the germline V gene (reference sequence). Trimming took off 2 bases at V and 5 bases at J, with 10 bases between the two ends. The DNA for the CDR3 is TGTGCCAGCAGTTTAGGCAGGTCCAACGAGCAGTACTTC. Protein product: CASSLGRSNEQYF.

This chain's CDR3 is CASSEAGAGGGNNEQFF. The CDR3 DNA sequence: TGTGCCAGCAGTGAAGCGGGCGCGGGGGGCGGGAACAATGAGCAGTTCTTC. The V call is TRBV2, the J call TRBJ2-1, with 8 bases fitting TRBD2. J lost 5 bases, V lost 0 bases, and 9 bases had no gene match. CDR1 is SNHLY and CDR2 is FYNNEI in the germline V gene. This CDR3 comprises 17 residues.